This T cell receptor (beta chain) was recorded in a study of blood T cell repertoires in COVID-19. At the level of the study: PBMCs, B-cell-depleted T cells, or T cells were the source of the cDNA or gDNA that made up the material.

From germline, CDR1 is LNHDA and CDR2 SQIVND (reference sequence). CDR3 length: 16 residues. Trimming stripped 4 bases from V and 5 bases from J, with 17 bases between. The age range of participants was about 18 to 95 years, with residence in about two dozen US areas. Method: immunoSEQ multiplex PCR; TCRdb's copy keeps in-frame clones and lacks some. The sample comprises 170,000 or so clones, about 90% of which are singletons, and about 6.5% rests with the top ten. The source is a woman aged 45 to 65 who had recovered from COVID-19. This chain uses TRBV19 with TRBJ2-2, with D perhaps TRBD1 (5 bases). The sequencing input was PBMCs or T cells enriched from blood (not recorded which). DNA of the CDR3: TGTGCCAGTAGTACAGCTGACAGAATAGGGACCGGGGAGCTGTTTTTT. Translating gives CASSTADRIGTGELFF. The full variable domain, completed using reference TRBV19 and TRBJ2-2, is DGGITQSPKYLFRKEGQNVTLSCEQNLNHDAMYWYRQDPGQGLRLIYYSQIVNDFQKGDIAEGYSVSREKKESFPLTVTSAQKNPTAFYLCASSTADRIGTGELFFGEGSRLTVL.